These 12 T cell receptor beta chains originate from one sample sequenced in a study of cytomegalovirus exposure and HLA in healthy donors listed by TCRdb under 2017. The library was obtained by the immunoSEQ multiplex PCR assay. For the multiplex PCR, a mixture combining 60 forward primers for TCR Vbeta segments and 13 reverse primers for TCR Jbeta segments was used. Here the immuneACCESS table is served through TCRdb, limited to in-frame sequences with V and J called. Missing clones are a known gap in these copies; in checked studies unresolved V genes cover under half, and the rest lacks a known reason. The table for this sample lists about 94,000 clones; 65% to 75% of them were counted only once. About 20% of the sample is held by the ten biggest clonotypes. The sample taken for sequencing was PBMCs. The receptors originated from a young man in good health and CMV-seropositive.

The chain combines TRBV6-5 with TRBJ2-2; weak D call: TRBD2 (6 bases). CDR1 and CDR2 from the germline V gene are MNHEY and SVGAGI. This CDR3 region has 14 residues. Trimming pared 6 bases from V and 4 bases from J, leaving 12 bases between. CDR3 bases: TGTGCCAGCAGATGGGGCGGGATCACCGGGGAGCTGTTTTTT. This codes for CASRWGGITGELFF.

This sequence joins TRBV14 and TRBJ2-7; 12 bases fit TRBD2. In germline, CDR1 is SGHDN, CDR2 FVKESK. The CDR3 is 15 amino acids. The ends lost 2 bases at V and 6 bases at J; junction bases unmatched: 5. In DNA, the CDR3 is TGTGCCAGCAGCCAATCGACTAGCGGGAGCTCCGAGCAGTACTTC. The encoded protein is CASSQSTSGSSEQYF.

This clone was seen once. This chain uses TRBV19 with TRBJ1-5; maybe TRBD1 (5 bases). With 7 bases removed from V and 3 bases from J, the gap between germline ends came to 22 bases. The V gene's germline CDR1 is LNHDA and CDR2 SQIVND (reference sequence). The CDR3 spans 17 residues. The CDR3: CASTDGRGGRVNQPQHF. CDR3 in DNA: TGTGCCAGTACCGACGGGCGGGGGGGGAGGGTCAATCAGCCCCAGCATTTT.

The rearrangement joins TRBV7-8 to TRBJ1-2; D remains unclear. This CDR3 is built from 14 residues. V shed 2 bases and J shed 0 bases, with 7 bases lying between them. Germline CDR1 and CDR2: SGHVS and FQNEAQ. As DNA, the CDR3 is TGTGCCAGCAGCTTAACAGATTCTAACTATGGCTACACCTTC. Translation gives CASSLTDSNYGYTF.

The V and J genes are TRBV29-1 and TRBJ1-5; 10 bases are shared with TRBD1. CDR1 and CDR2 (germline): SQVTM, ANQGSEA. Germline trimming cut 6 bases from V and 5 bases from J; bases unmatched to any gene: 7. The CDR3 contains 14 residues. The CDR3 sequence: CSVSTGTGDQPQHF. CDR3 in DNA: TGCAGCGTCTCCACCGGGACAGGGGATCAGCCCCAGCATTTT.

This chain links TRBV6-5 with TRBJ1-1; the D is unclear. Germline CDR1 reads MNHEY; CDR2 reads SVGAGI. V was clipped by 6 bases and J by 3 bases, with 8 bases between them. CDR3 length equals 12 residues. In nucleotides, the CDR3 is TGTGCCAGCAGCCCGAGGGACACTGAAGCTTTCTTT. Its translation: CASSPRDTEAFF.

CDR3 sequence (DNA): TGTGCCACCAGCAGAGATTCGGCCCAGGATGAGCAGTACTTC. This sequence encodes CATSRDSAQDEQYF. The rearrangement uses TRBV15 and TRBJ2-7; no reliable D call. Per germline, CDR1 LNHNV and CDR2 YYDKDF (reference sequence). V was clipped by 0 bases and J by 7 bases, with 13 bases between them. The CDR3 length is 14 residues.

The chain is built from TRBV9 and TRBJ2-7; D remains ambiguous. Germline V gives CDR1 SGDLS, CDR2 YYNGEE. Deletions cut 3 bases from V and 3 bases from J, with 10 bases between. There are 13 residues in the CDR3. In DNA, the CDR3 is TGTGCCAGCAGCGCGGGTCCAGACTACGAGCAGTACTTC. Its translation: CASSAGPDYEQYF.

V gene TRBV7-9 combines with J gene TRBJ2-1, with D tentatively TRBD2 (5 bases). Trimming shortened V by 0 bases and J by 6 bases, and 15 bases separated the two germline ends. This CDR3 spans 16 amino acids. CDR1 and CDR2 (germline): SEHNR, FQNEAQ (reference sequence). In nucleotides, the CDR3 is TGTGCCAGCAGCTTAGCGCTCGGGGAACGAGGCAATGAGCAGTTCTTC. This gives the protein CASSLALGERGNEQFF.

CDR3 coding DNA: TGCGCCAGCAGCGGGACATCGAACACCGGGGAGCTGTTTTTT. Translation: CASSGTSNTGELFF. The chain uses TRBV5-1 and TRBJ2-2, with a tentative D call TRBD1 (6 bases). The CDR3 is 14 amino acids. Trimming left V 4 bases short and J 0 bases short, with 7 bases between. Per the germline V gene, CDR1 is SGHRS and CDR2 is YFSETQ.

V usage is TRBV5-1 and J usage is TRBJ2-1; 16 positions agree with TRBD2. The CDR3 extends over 16 amino acids. Trimming took 3 bases from V and 8 from J; bases not matched to a gene: 5. CDR1 SGHRS and CDR2 YFSETQ come from the germline V gene. CDR3 protein: CASSSGTSGRDYEQFF. DNA of the CDR3: TGCGCCAGCAGCTCAGGGACTAGCGGGAGGGACTATGAGCAGTTCTTC.

This clone appeared a single time. The rearrangement joins TRBV4-1 to TRBJ2-5, with TRBD1 matching over 12 bases. The germline CDR1 and CDR2 sequences are MGHRA and YSYEKL. Germline trimming cut 3 bases from V and 4 bases from J; bases unmatched to any gene: 3. The CDR3 is 15 amino acids. The CDR3 loop reads CASSQGQGAVETQYF. CDR3 bases: TGCGCCAGCAGCCAGGGACAGGGGGCTGTAGAGACCCAGTACTTC.